The TCR beta chain under discussion was sequenced for a study of OX40 agonist ivuxolimab in advanced cancers. Whole-study context: Dosing consisted of intravenous ivuxolimab at 0.01 to 10 mg/kg every 2 weeks. Approximately 41% of patients had received prior checkpoint inhibitor therapy.

Assay used: immunoSEQ multiplex PCR; TCRdb lists only in-frame clones, some missing. Counted here are around 80,000 clones, about 85% occurring once; the ten biggest clones make up 0.5% to 0.55%. This CDR3 is built from 12 residues. V gave up 7 bases and J gave up 4 bases; unmatched junction bases: 4. The V gene's germline CDR1 is MNHEY and CDR2 SVGAGI. Blood sampling took place at baseline, cycle 4 day 1, and cycle 7 day 1. Overall study results and limits: CD4+ and CD8+ blood T cells expanded clonally by week 6 at 0.1 to 3.0 mg/kg.

With regard to this clone: Its target is not known.

The sequences come from CD4+ or CD8+ T cells sorted from blood, collected in a trial of the OX40 agonist ivuxolimab. The sequence derives from an adult with an advanced solid tumor such as melanoma, head and neck, liver or kidney cancer. The chain couples TRBV6-5 to TRBJ2-7; 7 positions agree with TRBD1. DNA of the CDR3: TGTGCCAGCACGAGGGGGCAGTACGAGCAGTACTTC. Protein: CASTRGQYEQYF.